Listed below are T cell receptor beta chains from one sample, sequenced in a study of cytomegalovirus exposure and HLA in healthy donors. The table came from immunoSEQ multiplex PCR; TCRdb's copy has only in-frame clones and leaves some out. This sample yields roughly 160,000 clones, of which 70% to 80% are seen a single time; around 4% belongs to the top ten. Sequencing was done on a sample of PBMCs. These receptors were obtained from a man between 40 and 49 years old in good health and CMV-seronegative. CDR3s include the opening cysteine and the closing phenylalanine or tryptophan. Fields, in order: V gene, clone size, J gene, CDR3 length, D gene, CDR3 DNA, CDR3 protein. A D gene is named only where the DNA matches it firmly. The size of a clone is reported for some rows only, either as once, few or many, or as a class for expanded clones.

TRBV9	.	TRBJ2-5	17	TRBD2	TGTGCCAGCAGCCCACCCCCCGTACTAGCGGGGGAAGAGACCCAGTACTTC	CASSPPPVLAGEETQYF
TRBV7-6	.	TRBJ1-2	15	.	TGTGCCAGCAGCTTACTGACAGCCGATCGCTGGGGCTACACCTTC	CASSLLTADRWGYTF
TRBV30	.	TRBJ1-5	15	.	TGTGCCTGGAGTCCCAACACCTTGAGGAATCAGCCCCAGCATTTT	CAWSPNTLRNQPQHF
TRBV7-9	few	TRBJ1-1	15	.	TGTGCCAGCAGCCCCCGGGGGGAGGCGGACACTGAAGCTTTCTTT	CASSPRGEADTEAFF
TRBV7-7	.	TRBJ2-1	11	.	TGTGCTAGCGCCTATTACAATGAGCAGTTCTTC	CASAYYNEQFF
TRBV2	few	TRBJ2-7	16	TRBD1	TGTGCCAGCGTTAAGAAGAGGGACAGGGGTACCTACGAGCAGTACTTC	CASVKKRDRGTYEQYF
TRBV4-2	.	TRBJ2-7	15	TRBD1	TGTGCCAGCAGCCAAGTGGGGACAGAATCCTACGAGCAGTACTTC	CASSQVGTESYEQYF
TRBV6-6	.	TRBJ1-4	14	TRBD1	TGTGCCAGCAGTTCTGGACAGGGAGATGAAAAACTGTTTTTT	CASSSGQGDEKLFF
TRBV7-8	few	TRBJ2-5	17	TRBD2	TGTGCCAGCAGCTCCCGGGATAGCGGGGGGGTACAAGAGACCCAGTACTTC	CASSSRDSGGVQETQYF
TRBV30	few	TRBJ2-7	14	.	TGTGCCTGGAGTGTACAGGGAATCCCCTACGAGCAGTACTTC	CAWSVQGIPYEQYF
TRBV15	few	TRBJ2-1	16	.	TGTGCCACCAGCAGAGATCGGGAAATCTCCTACAATGAGCAGTTCTTC	CATSRDREISYNEQFF
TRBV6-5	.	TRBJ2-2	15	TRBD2	TGTGCCAGCACTCGACTAGCGGGGGACACCGGGGAGCTGTTTTTT	CASTRLAGDTGELFF
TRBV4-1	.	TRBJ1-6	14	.	TGCGCCAGCAGCCCCCTCCGGGATGAGTCACCCCTCCACTTT	CASSPLRDESPLHF
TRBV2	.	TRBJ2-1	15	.	TGTGCCAGCAGTGAAGGGGACCAGGGGTCCGATGAGCAGTTCTTC	CASSEGDQGSDEQFF
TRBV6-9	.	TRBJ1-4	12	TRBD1	TGTGCCAGCGGAATCCCACAGGGGAGGCTGTTTTTT	CASGIPQGRLFF
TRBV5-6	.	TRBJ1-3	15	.	TGTGCCAGCAGGTTTACAGGCGGCTCTGGAAACACCATATATTTT	CASRFTGGSGNTIYF
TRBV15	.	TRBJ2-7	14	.	TGTGCCACCAGCAGAGATTCAGGTCTCTACGAGCAGTACTTC	CATSRDSGLYEQYF
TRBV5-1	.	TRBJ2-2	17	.	TGCGCCAGCAGCTTGGAAGGGCGGCTCCCGAGGGCCGGGGAGCTGTTTTTT	CASSLEGRLPRAGELFF
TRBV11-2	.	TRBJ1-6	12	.	TGTGCCAGCAGAGTCCTGGGCTCACCCCTCCACTTT	CASRVLGSPLHF
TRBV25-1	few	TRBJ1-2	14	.	TGTGCCAGCAGTGAATATATCAGGGGTGGAAGCTACACCTTC	CASSEYIRGGSYTF
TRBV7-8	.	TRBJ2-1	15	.	TGTGCCAGCAGTAAAAGAGGCCCCGGGGTCGATGAGCAGTTCTTC	CASSKRGPGVDEQFF
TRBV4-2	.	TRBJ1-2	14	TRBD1	TGTGCCAGCAGCCAAGGACAGGGACGAGGTGGCTACACCTTC	CASSQGQGRGGYTF
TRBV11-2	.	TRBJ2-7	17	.	TGTGCCAGCAGTCCGGTGTCAAGGGCAGGGTCCTCCTACGAGCAGTACTTC	CASSPVSRAGSSYEQYF
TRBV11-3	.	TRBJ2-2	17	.	TGTGCCAGCAGCTTAGGGGGGGGGACAGGGAACACCGGGGAGCTGTTTTTT	CASSLGGGTGNTGELFF
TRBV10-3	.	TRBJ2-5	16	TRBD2	TGTGCCATCGGGGGGAAGAGCGGGGGGGCCCAAGAGACCCAGTACTTC	CAIGGKSGGAQETQYF
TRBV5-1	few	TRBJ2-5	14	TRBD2	TGCGCCAGCCACTCCGGGGGGGTGCAAGAGACCCAGTACTTC	CASHSGGVQETQYF
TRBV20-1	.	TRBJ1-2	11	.	TGCAGTGCTCCACATAACTATGGCTACACCTTC	CSAPHNYGYTF
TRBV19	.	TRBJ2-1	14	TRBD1	TGTGCCAGTAAGGGGACAGGCCTTTACAATGAGCAGTTCTTC	CASKGTGLYNEQFF
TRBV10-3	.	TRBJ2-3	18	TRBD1	TGTGCCATCAGTGAGCGGGGACAGACAGGGGGCTACACAGATACGCAGTATTTT	CAISERGQTGGYTDTQYF
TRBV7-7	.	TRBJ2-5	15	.	TGTGCTAGCAGCTTAGGGCAGGGTGAGGCAGAGACCCAGTACTTC	CASSLGQGEAETQYF
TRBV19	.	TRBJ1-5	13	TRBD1	TGTGCCAGTAGTAGGGACAGGGCTCAGCCCCAGCATTTT	CASSRDRAQPQHF
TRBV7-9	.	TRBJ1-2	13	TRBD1	TGTGCCAGCAGCAACAGGGGGATCTATGGCTACACCTTC	CASSNRGIYGYTF
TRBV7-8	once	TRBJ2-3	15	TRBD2	TGTGCCAGCAGACGTGGACTAGCCCCCACAGATACGCAGTATTTT	CASRRGLAPTDTQYF
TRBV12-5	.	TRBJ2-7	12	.	TGTGCTAGTGGTTTCCCGGGAAGCGAGCAGTACTTC	CASGFPGSEQYF
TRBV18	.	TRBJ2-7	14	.	TGTGCCAGCTCACCTCCGTCCGCCGGCGGGGAGCAGTACTTC	CASSPPSAGGEQYF
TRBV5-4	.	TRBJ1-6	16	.	TGTGCCAGCAGCTTGGCCAACCGGGGTAAAAGGTCACCCCTCCACTTT	CASSLANRGKRSPLHF
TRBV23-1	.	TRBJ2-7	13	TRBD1	TGCGCCAGCAACATATTATGGGACAGCGAGCAGTACTTC	CASNILWDSEQYF